This T cell receptor beta chain appears in the sequencing data of a study of early T cells in non-severe SARS-CoV-2 infection. TCRdb processed the 5' RACE reads anew with MiXCR; each CDR3 protein has one entry. In the table there are about 60,000 distinct CDR3 sequences, around 6% of which are singletons. By proportion, this clonotype is medium-sized. This CDR3 has 12 amino acids. Germline values: CDR1 SEHNR, CDR2 FQNEAQ (reference sequence). J was trimmed by 12 bases and V by 1 base; bases with no gene match: 5. The source material was whole blood. The V and J genes are TRBV7-9 and TRBJ1-2, with 7 bases identical to TRBD1. The receptor comes from an adult who was a healthcare worker with PCR-confirmed SARS-CoV-2 infection or an uninfected control (not recorded which). The CDR3 reads CASSLGDSSDTF. Written as DNA, the CDR3 is TGTGCCAGCAGCTTAGGGGACAGTTCTGACACCTTC.